A selection of T cell receptor beta chains follows, all from one sample in a study of long-term antiretroviral therapy in people with HIV. The method was immunoSEQ multiplex PCR; TCRdb's version includes in-frame clones alone and lacks a portion of them. The sample carries 20,000 to 25,000 clones, roughly 80% recorded once. The sample was unsorted PBMCs, taken 1.6 years after starting antiretroviral therapy. The origin of the receptors is a man aged 35 to 55 with HIV. Each CDR3 is given with its conserved first and last residue. A D gene is named only where the DNA matches it firmly. Rows give clone size only sometimes, using once, few, many, or a class for an expanded clone.

TRBV7-8	TRBD1	TRBJ1-5	NA	TGTGCCAGCAGCCGAGAGGGGGCGAGACAGCCCCAGCATTTT	CASSREGARQPQHF
TRBV5-1	NA	TRBJ1-5	NA	TGCGCCAGCAGCTTACAGGGTTCTCAGCCCCAGCATTTT	CASSLQGSQPQHF
TRBV5-8	NA	TRBJ1-5	NA	TGTGCCAGCAGCTTGGGACAGTTCAGGCATTTAAGCAATCAGCCCCAGCATTTT	CASSLGQFRHLSNQPQHF
TRBV30	TRBD1	TRBJ2-2	NA	TGTGCCAGCGACAGGGAACGGGAGCTGTTTTTT	CASDRERELFF
TRBV18	TRBD1	TRBJ2-7	NA	TGTGCCAGCTCACCGACCGGATTATCCGGGACAGGCTACGAGCAGTACTTC	CASSPTGLSGTGYEQYF
TRBV5-5	NA	TRBJ2-6	NA	TGTGCCAGCAGCTTCAGGTTATCCTCTGGGGCCAACGTCCTGACTTTC	CASSFRLSSGANVLTF
TRBV18	TRBD1	TRBJ1-2	NA	TGTGCCAGCTCACCAAGGGAGTTAGGACAGGGAAGAGGCTATGGCTACACCTTC	CASSPRELGQGRGYGYTF
TRBV7-9	NA	TRBJ2-1	NA	TGTGCCAGCAGCCCACCCCTAAAGTACAATGAGCAGTTCTTC	CASSPPLKYNEQFF
TRBV6-5	TRBD1	TRBJ2-5	NA	TGTGCCAGCTGGACAGGGGGAGAGACCCAGTACTTC	CASWTGGETQYF
TRBV13	NA	TRBJ2-7	NA	TGTGCCAGCAGCTTAGAGGGGCGGGACAAGTACGAGCAGTACTTC	CASSLEGRDKYEQYF
TRBV7-9	TRBD1	TRBJ2-3	NA	TGTGCCAGCAGCCCGCTCCGGGACAGGATGGCAGATACGCAGTATTTT	CASSPLRDRMADTQYF
TRBV19	NA	TRBJ2-7	NA	TGTGCCGGATCTAATGACAGGAAACCCTACGAGCAGTACTTC	CAGSNDRKPYEQYF
TRBV5-6	TRBD2	TRBJ2-1	NA	TGTGCCCTTGCCCTAGCGGAATACAATGAGCAGTTCTTC	CALALAEYNEQFF
TRBV7-9	NA	TRBJ2-2	NA	TGTGCCAGCAGCTTAGTGGTCCGCACCGGGGAGCTGTTTTTT	CASSLVVRTGELFF
TRBV9	NA	TRBJ1-3	once	TGTGCCAGCAGCGTAAGCCTGGGAGCCTCTGGAAACACCATATATTTT	CASSVSLGASGNTIYF
TRBV19	TRBD1	TRBJ2-7	NA	TGTGCCAGTAGTATCCTCGGGACAGGCCCCTACGAGCAGTACTTC	CASSILGTGPYEQYF
TRBV15	NA	TRBJ2-2	NA	TGTGCCACCGCCGGGACCGCGAACACCGGGGAGCTGTTTTTT	CATAGTANTGELFF
TRBV5-8	TRBD1	TRBJ1-2	NA	TGTGCCAGCAGCTTGGCCTTGGCAGGGGGCCTCGCTAACTATGGCTACACCTTC	CASSLALAGGLANYGYTF
TRBV6-1	TRBD1	TRBJ1-1	NA	TGTGCCAGCAGTGGACGGTGGCAGGGGGGTACTGAAGCTTTCTTT	CASSGRWQGGTEAFF
TRBV29-1	TRBD2	TRBJ2-1	NA	TGCAGCGTCGGGACTAGCGGACCGAGCTCCTACAATGAGCAGTTCTTC	CSVGTSGPSSYNEQFF
TRBV9	NA	TRBJ2-7	NA	TGTGCCAGCAGCGTAGGCGGGGCCGAGCAGTACTTC	CASSVGGAEQYF
TRBV5-1	NA	TRBJ2-6	NA	TGCGCCAGCAGCCGAACCGGGACACCAAACCTCTCTGGGGCCAACGTCCTGACTTTC	CASSRTGTPNLSGANVLTF
TRBV5-6	TRBD1	TRBJ1-4	NA	TGTGCCAGCAGCTTAGACAGGGAGGGGGCCTTGAATGAAAAACTGTTTTTT	CASSLDREGALNEKLFF
TRBV4-1	TRBD2	TRBJ2-7	NA	TGCGCCAGCAGCCAGACTAGCGGACGATCCTACGAGCAGTACTTC	CASSQTSGRSYEQYF
TRBV10-3	TRBD1	TRBJ2-1	NA	TGTGCCATCATGGGCGACAGGGATACCTACAATGAGCAGTTCTTC	CAIMGDRDTYNEQFF
TRBV9	TRBD1	TRBJ2-5	NA	TGTGCCAGCAGCGTTGACAGGGTGGGAAAGACCCAGTACTTC	CASSVDRVGKTQYF
TRBV7-9	NA	TRBJ1-1	NA	TGTGCCAGCAGCTCAGGTGAAGGGGCGCCGAACACTGAAGCTTTCTTT	CASSSGEGAPNTEAFF
TRBV6-5	NA	TRBJ1-1	NA	TGTGCCAGCAGCCTTGGTAGGGGGACTGAAGCTTTCTTT	CASSLGRGTEAFF
TRBV4-1	NA	TRBJ1-4	NA	TGCGCCAGCAGCCAAGAGGTTGGACAGAATAATGAAAAACTGTTTTTT	CASSQEVGQNNEKLFF
TRBV6-6	TRBD1	TRBJ1-5	NA	TGTGCCAGCAGTCAATATGGGGGACAGGGGAATCAGCCCCAGCATTTT	CASSQYGGQGNQPQHF
TRBV2	NA	TRBJ1-1	NA	TGTGCCAGCAGTGAATGGGACTTAGACACTGAAGCTTTCTTT	CASSEWDLDTEAFF
TRBV5-5	NA	TRBJ1-2	NA	TGTGCCAGCAGCTTGGGTGAGGGTATCGATGGCTACACCTTC	CASSLGEGIDGYTF
TRBV5-8	TRBD1	TRBJ1-6	few	TGTGCCAGCAACAGGGGCTCCTATAATTCACCCCTCCACTTT	CASNRGSYNSPLHF
TRBV2	NA	TRBJ2-1	NA	TGTGCCAGCAGTGCTCCGGGACCGCAGCTCTTC	CASSAPGPQLF
TRBV10-1	NA	TRBJ1-5	NA	TGCGCCAGTTCTACCCGAACGACAGTGCATCAGCCCCAGCATTTT	CASSTRTTVHQPQHF
TRBV30	NA	TRBJ1-1	NA	TGTGCCTGGAGTCTAGAAGGGGGTGAGACTGAAGCTTTCTTT	CAWSLEGGETEAFF
TRBV30	TRBD1	TRBJ1-2	NA	TGTGCCTGGACCACAGGGGTCTGGGGTGGCTACACCTTC	CAWTTGVWGGYTF
TRBV9	TRBD2	TRBJ2-1	NA	TGTGCCAGCAGCGAGGGGGGACTAGCGGGAGGCGTCGACAATGAGCAGTTCTTC	CASSEGGLAGGVDNEQFF
TRBV9	NA	TRBJ2-3	NA	TGTGCCAGCAGCGCCGGGGTAGATACGCAGTATTTT	CASSAGVDTQYF
TRBV19	NA	TRBJ1-2	few	TGTGCCAGTAGTATAGGAGGGAGGGCGAACTATGGCTACACCTTC	CASSIGGRANYGYTF
TRBV6-5	TRBD1	TRBJ1-2	NA	TGTGCCAGCGCGGGACAGGGGACCTACACCTTC	CASAGQGTYTF
TRBV15	TRBD1	TRBJ2-7	NA	TGTGCCACCAGCAGAACAGTGGACAGGGATCTACATGGCGAGCAGTACTTC	CATSRTVDRDLHGEQYF
TRBV7-9	TRBD2	TRBJ2-7	NA	TGTGCCAGCAGCTTAGGGGGTAGCGGGACGGAAGAGCAGTACTTC	CASSLGGSGTEEQYF
TRBV7-6	TRBD2	TRBJ2-2	NA	TGTGCCAGCAGCTTACCCTCCGGGGGAGGGACCTTCACCGGGGAGCTGTTTTTT	CASSLPSGGGTFTGELFF
TRBV5-1	NA	TRBJ2-2	NA	TGCGCCAGCAGCCCCCGGCAGGGCGAAGCCGGGGAGCTGTTTTTT	CASSPRQGEAGELFF
TRBV10-2	NA	TRBJ2-7	few	TGCGCCAGCAGTGAGTCGGACGAGTCCTACGAGCAGTACTTC	CASSESDESYEQYF
TRBV5-4	NA	TRBJ1-1	NA	TGTGCCAGCAGCCCGGGACTTAAAGCGGGACACAAGAACACTGAAGCTTTCTTT	CASSPGLKAGHKNTEAFF
TRBV11-2	NA	TRBJ2-7	NA	TGTGCCAGCAGCTTAGTAATGGACAGAGCATACGAGCAGTACTTC	CASSLVMDRAYEQYF
TRBV5-5	NA	TRBJ2-7	NA	TGTGCCAGCAGCTTGTTGGGGGTTTCCTACGAGCAGTACTTC	CASSLLGVSYEQYF
TRBV5-6	TRBD1	TRBJ1-1	NA	TGTGCCAGCAGCTTCGGGACAGTCACTGAAGCTTTCTTT	CASSFGTVTEAFF
TRBV28	TRBD2	TRBJ2-1	NA	TGTGCCAGCAAAAACCCAGCGGGGGGCTCCTACAATGAGCAGTTCTTC	CASKNPAGGSYNEQFF
TRBV6-1	TRBD1	TRBJ1-2	NA	TGTGCCAGCAGTGAAGCTGGACAGGTCCCTAACTATGGCTACACCTTC	CASSEAGQVPNYGYTF
TRBV7-9	NA	TRBJ1-1	NA	TGTGCCAGCAGCTCCCTGACAGACATGAACACTGAAGCTTTCTTT	CASSSLTDMNTEAFF
TRBV5-8	NA	TRBJ2-1	NA	TGTGCCAGCAGCTCCGGAGGCCAGCCGAGCAATGAGCAGTTCTTC	CASSSGGQPSNEQFF
TRBV5-1	TRBD1	TRBJ2-1	NA	TGCGCCAGCAGCCAGCCAGGGGGCTACTCCTACAATGAGCAGTTCTTC	CASSQPGGYSYNEQFF
TRBV7-9	NA	TRBJ2-7	NA	TGTGCCAGCAGCTTAGCACGCGACGGTTCCTACGAGCAGTACTTC	CASSLARDGSYEQYF
TRBV2	TRBD1	TRBJ2-2	NA	TGTGCCAGCAGTCCTGGGACAGTTACCGGGGAGCTGTTTTTT	CASSPGTVTGELFF
TRBV10-2	NA	TRBJ2-1	NA	TGCGCCAGCAGTGAATATAGGGTCTACAATGAGCAGTTCTTC	CASSEYRVYNEQFF
TRBV2	TRBD1	TRBJ1-4	NA	TGTGCCAGCGGCGACGGGACAGTTAATGAAAAACTGTTTTTT	CASGDGTVNEKLFF
TRBV11-2	TRBD1	TRBJ2-1	few	TGTGCCAGCAGCGAGGGACAGGGTGACAATGAGCAGTTCTTC	CASSEGQGDNEQFF